The source of this T cell receptor (beta chain) is a study of high-grade serous ovarian cancer treatment subgroups. Across the study: On average, 14,192 reads and 7,494 unique TCR beta rearrangements were obtained per sample.

The V gene end was trimmed by 2 bases and the J gene end by 3 bases; junction bases not matched to a gene: 2. The germline V gene has CDR1 MNHNY and CDR2 SVGAGI (reference sequence). The CDR3 has 15 amino acids. The data were produced by immunoSEQ multiplex PCR, yet TCRdb's version contains in-frame clones alone and is incomplete. The data hold about 10,000 clones, with 68% observed a single time. Tumor samples were obtained before definitive surgery or chemotherapy. The clonotype was recovered from a human donor with high-grade serous ovarian cancer. The V and J genes are TRBV6-6 and TRBJ2-1; 9 positions agree with TRBD2. Material: tumor tissue. CDR3 sequence reads: CASSYASGDYNEQFF. In nucleotides, the CDR3 is TGTGCCAGCAGTTACGCTAGCGGGGACTACAATGAGCAGTTCTTC.